The 11 T cell receptor beta chains given below trace back to one sample, sequenced in a study of blood T cell repertoires in COVID-19. The protocol was immunoSEQ multiplex PCR, while the TCRdb copy is restricted to in-frame clones and leaves out a portion. The sample includes roughly 20,000 clones, about 86% of them seen just once. The sample taken for sequencing was peripheral blood. The receptor source for this set is a human donor in a cohort sampled during active COVID-19.

The rearrangement joins TRBV2 to TRBJ1-1; D is perhaps TRBD1 (6 bases). V was pared by 5 bases and J by 7 bases, with 14 bases between. Germline-derived CDR1 and CDR2 are SNHLY and FYNNEI. CDR3 size: 13 residues. This CDR3 is CASSSNRVGEAFF. The CDR3, as DNA: TGTGCCAGCAGTTCCAACAGGGTCGGTGAAGCTTTCTTT. The full variable domain, rest sourced from reference TRBV2 and TRBJ1-1, is EPEVTQTPSHQVTQMGQEVILRCVPISNHLYFYWYRQILGQKVEFLVSFYNNEISEKSEIFDDQFSVERPDGSNFTLKIRSTKLEDSAMYFCASSSNRVGEAFFGQGTRLTVV.

V is TRBV5-1 and J is TRBJ1-1; D may be TRBD1 (6 bases). The CDR3 has 14 residues. CDR1 SGHRS and CDR2 YFSETQ come from the germline V gene. Trimming left V 1 base short and J 4 bases short, with 11 bases between. CDR3 DNA sequence: TGCGCCAGCAGCTTGACAGGGAGTGGCACTGAAGCTTTCTTT. It is translated as CASSLTGSGTEAFF.

V gene TRBV5-6 combines with J gene TRBJ2-3, with 11 bases that match TRBD2. Germline values: CDR1 SGHDT, CDR2 YYEEEE. Losses at the gene ends were 5 bases for V and 5 bases for J; bases not matched to a gene: 7. CDR3 length: 15 residues. For the CDR3, the DNA is TGTGCCAGCAGTCGCCCGGGACTAGCGGTAGATACGCAGTATTTT. This codes for CASSRPGLAVDTQYF.

The J gene is TRBJ1-2, the V gene TRBV29-1; D remains unclear. CDR3 length equals 11 residues. Germline CDR1 and CDR2: SQVTM and ANQGSEA. The V end lost 4 bases, the J end lost 2 bases, and 5 bases lay between the germline ends. This CDR3 is CSVAENYGYTF. The CDR3, as DNA: TGCAGCGTTGCGGAGAACTATGGCTACACCTTC.

The chain links TRBV4-2 to TRBJ2-3; TRBD1 aligns across 9 bases. Germline values: CDR1 LGHNA, CDR2 YNFKEQ. This CDR3 is built from 19 residues. Trimming removed 6 bases from V and 6 bases from J; junction bases left unmatched: 22. The CDR3 is CASSPQGALGTGKADTQYF. The CDR3 region has the DNA TGTGCCAGCAGTCCACAGGGGGCTCTAGGTACCGGTAAAGCGGATACGCAGTATTTT.

This rearrangement joins TRBV30 to TRBJ1-1; D ambiguous. Trimming took off 3 bases at V and 3 bases at J, with 8 bases between the two ends. The germline V gene has CDR1 GTSNPN and CDR2 SVGIG (reference sequence). This CDR3 has 12 residues. CDR3 sequence (DNA): TGTGCCTGGAGCCGGAGAGACACTGAAGCTTTCTTT. Translating gives CAWSRRDTEAFF.

The rearrangement uses TRBV25-1 and TRBJ1-3, with 7 positions matching TRBD1. This CDR3 comprises 15 residues. Germline-derived CDR1 and CDR2 are MGHDK and SYGVNS. The J segment lost 2 bases and the V segment lost 4 bases, leaving 5 bases of the junction unmatched. The CDR3 sequence is CASSGPGTAGNTIYF. CDR3 in DNA: TGTGCCAGCAGTGGGCCCGGGACAGCTGGAAACACCATATATTTT.

The chain joins TRBV5-1 to TRBJ2-3, with TRBD2 identical over 16 bases. Unmatched junction bases numbered 7, after V lost 3 bases and J lost 6 bases. CDR3 length: 17 amino acids. The germline V gene encodes CDR1 SGHRS and CDR2 YFSETQ. The CDR3 spells CASSSGLAGGPLDTQYF. CDR3 DNA: TGCGCCAGCAGCTCGGGACTAGCGGGAGGGCCACTTGATACGCAGTATTTT.

This chain connects TRBV29-1 to TRBJ2-1, with D perhaps matching TRBD2 (5 bases). The germline V gene encodes CDR1 SQVTM and CDR2 ANQGSEA. CDR3 length: 16 amino acids. V was shortened by 0 bases and J by 3 bases, with 15 bases between the two germline ends. The DNA for the CDR3 is TGCAGCGTTGAAGATAAAGTGAGGGATTTCTACAATGAGCAGTTCTTC. Protein product: CSVEDKVRDFYNEQFF.

This clone has only one observation. The chain recombines TRBV7-6 with TRBJ2-1; TRBD2 matches at 11 bases. The CDR3 is made up of 17 amino acids. With V trimmed by 3 bases and J by 2 bases, 6 bases remained unmatched. CDR1 SGHVS and CDR2 FNYEAQ come from the germline V gene. CDR3 residues: CASSFLAGGATYNEQFF. In DNA, the CDR3 is TGTGCCAGCAGCTTCTTAGCGGGAGGGGCAACCTACAATGAGCAGTTCTTC.

The chain couples TRBV28 to TRBJ2-2; 8 bases align to TRBD2. Germline V gene lookup returns CDR1 MDHEN and CDR2 SYDVKM. This CDR3 region has 16 residues. V was pared by 7 bases and J by 4 bases, with 11 bases of the junction left unmatched. The CDR3 sequence is CASTIWSLAGTGELFF. The CDR3 DNA is TGTGCCAGCACTATTTGGAGTCTAGCGGGCACCGGGGAGCTGTTTTTT.